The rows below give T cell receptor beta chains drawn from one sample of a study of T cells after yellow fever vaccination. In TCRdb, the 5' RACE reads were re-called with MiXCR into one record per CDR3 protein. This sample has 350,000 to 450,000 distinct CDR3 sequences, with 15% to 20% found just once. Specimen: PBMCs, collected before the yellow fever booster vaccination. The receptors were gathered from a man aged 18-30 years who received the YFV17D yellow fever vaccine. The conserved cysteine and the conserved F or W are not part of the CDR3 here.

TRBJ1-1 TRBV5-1 ASRGLEPEAF
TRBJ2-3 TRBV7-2 ASSLRLAGATDTQY
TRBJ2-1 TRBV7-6 ASSLTYNEQF
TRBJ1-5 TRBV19 ASSIQGLGNQPQH
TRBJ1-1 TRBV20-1 SAARQLNTEAF
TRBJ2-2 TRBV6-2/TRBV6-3 ASSYPTATGELF
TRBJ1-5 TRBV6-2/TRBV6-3 ASSPTMGGINQPQH
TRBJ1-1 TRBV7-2 ASSLRKNTEAF
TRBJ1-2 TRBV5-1 ASSPEQGVGGYT
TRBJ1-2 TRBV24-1 ATSDSDIYGYT
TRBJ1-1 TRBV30 AWRRLNTEAF
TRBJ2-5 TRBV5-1 ASSLRGLAEQETQY
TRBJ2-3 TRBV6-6 ASSPAGAGADTQY
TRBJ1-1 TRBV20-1 SAREGNMNTEAF
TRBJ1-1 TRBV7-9 ASSARQGDTEAF
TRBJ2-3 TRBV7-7 ASSPGQGEADTQY
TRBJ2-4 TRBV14 ASSRPKVEWDRKNIQY
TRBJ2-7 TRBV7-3 ASSITGGRSYEQY
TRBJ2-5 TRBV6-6 ASSYGDRGPGETQY
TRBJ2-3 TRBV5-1 ASSGLAGSADTQY
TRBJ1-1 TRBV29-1 SVTRGGNTEAF
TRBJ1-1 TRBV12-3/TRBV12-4 ASSFFGATEAF
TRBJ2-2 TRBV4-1 ASWPALNTGELF
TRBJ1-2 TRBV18 ASSGGLHDYGYT
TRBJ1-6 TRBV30 AWKEDRGSPLH
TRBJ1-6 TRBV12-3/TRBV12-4 ASRSHRSYNSPLH
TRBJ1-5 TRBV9 ASSEEGGYNQPQH
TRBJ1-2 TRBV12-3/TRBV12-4 ASSLGLVGAGGYT
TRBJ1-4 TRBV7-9 ASSPWGRPEGEKLF
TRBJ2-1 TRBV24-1 ATSDSVYVSEQF
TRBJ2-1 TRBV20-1 SAPPRGGYYNEQF
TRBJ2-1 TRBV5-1 ASSLDPGIHRNEQF
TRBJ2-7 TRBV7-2 ASSFHWDRAYEQY
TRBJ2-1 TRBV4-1 ASSHTGTGANEQF
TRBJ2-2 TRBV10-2 ASSQHGELF
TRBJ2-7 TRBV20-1 SAKPGQGATYEQY
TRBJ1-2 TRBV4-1 ASSQDKMGYT
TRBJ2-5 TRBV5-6 ASSFEGAWETQY
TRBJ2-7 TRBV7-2 ASSQIPSYEQY
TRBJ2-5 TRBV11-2 ASSLAKETQY
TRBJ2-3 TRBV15 ATSRGAVGTDTQY
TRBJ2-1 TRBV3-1 ASSQDFRGGGTT